The next 10 T cell receptor beta chains were all read from a single sample in a study of shared clonotypes between healthy human individuals. The method was immunoSEQ multiplex PCR; TCRdb's version includes in-frame clones alone and lacks a portion of them. Here the sample spans about 2 million clones, roughly 94% being singletons. The material sequenced was naive CD4+ T cells sorted from blood. As to subset: CD45RA+ positively selected. These receptors were obtained from a young man in good health.

The rearrangement links TRBV10-3 to TRBJ2-3, with 10 bases identical to TRBD1. V gave up 6 bases and J gave up 5 bases; unmatched junction bases: 5. The germline V gene encodes CDR1 ENHRY and CDR2 SYGVKD. The CDR3 sequence is 14 residues long. The CDR3 loop reads CAISRGQGGDTQYF. CDR3 sequence (DNA): TGTGCCATCAGCCGAGGACAGGGGGGAGATACGCAGTATTTT.

The chain recombines TRBV2 with TRBJ2-3, with D perhaps matching TRBD1 or TRBD2 (5 bases each). This CDR3 is 14 amino acids long. The V and J ends lost 7 bases and 2 bases respectively, with 13 bases between them. Germline values: CDR1 SNHLY, CDR2 FYNNEI. The CDR3 loop is CASKPGTNTDTQYF. The CDR3 nucleotides are TGTGCCAGCAAACCCGGGACGAACACAGATACGCAGTATTTT.

This chain connects TRBV5-1 to TRBJ1-3, with D possibly TRBD1 on 5 matching bases. The CDR3 runs 16 residues. V lost 2 bases and J lost 0, with 12 bases in between. Germline loops: CDR1 SGHRS, CDR2 YFSETQ. Written as DNA, the CDR3 is TGCGCCAGCAGCTTCCGGGGGGATGCCTCTGGAAACACCATATATTTT. It yields the protein CASSFRGDASGNTIYF.

The CDR3 loop is CATSTPAQGNEQYF. CDR3 bases: TGTGCCACCAGCACCCCCGCCCAGGGAAACGAGCAGTACTTC. This chain links TRBV15 with TRBJ2-7, with D possibly being TRBD1 (5 bases). CDR1 and CDR2 (germline): LNHNV, YYDKDF (reference sequence). Trimming stripped 4 bases from V and 5 bases from J, with 15 bases between. The CDR3 is 14 amino acids. The whole variable domain, remainder taken from reference TRBV15 and TRBJ2-7, is DAMVIQNPRYQVTQFGKPVTLSCSQTLNHNVMYWYQQKSSQAPKLLFHYYDKDFNNEADTPDNFQSRRPNTSFCFLDIRSPGLGDTAMYLCATSTPAQGNEQYFGPGTRLTVT.

The gene calls are TRBV7-9 and TRBJ2-6; D gene uncertain. V lost 8 bases and J 2 bases, leaving 10 bases between the germline ends. Germline CDR1 reads SEHNR; CDR2 reads FQNEAQ (reference sequence). This CDR3 spans 14 amino acids. CDR3 sequence (DNA): TGTGCCAGCCCGCCGTTGGCTGGGGCCAACGTCCTGACTTTC. This translates into CASPPLAGANVLTF.

The chain combines TRBV11-2 with TRBJ2-1, with unresolved D. This CDR3 is 13 amino acids long. V gave up 3 bases and J gave up 5 bases, with 8 bases separating them. The germline V gene has CDR1 SGHAT and CDR2 FQNNGV. The CDR3 DNA reads as TGTGCCAGCAGCTTCGTAGAGGACAATGAGCAGTTCTTC. This codes for CASSFVEDNEQFF.

The J gene is TRBJ1-5, the V gene TRBV27, with D maybe TRBD1 (5 bases). In germline, CDR1 is MNHEY, CDR2 SMNVEV (reference sequence). The V end was cut by 8 bases, the J end by 0 bases, with 14 bases between. The CDR3 covers 15 residues. This chain's CDR3 is CASQDRLYSNQPQHF. CDR3 DNA sequence: TGTGCCAGCCAAGACAGATTGTATAGCAATCAGCCCCAGCATTTT.

The chain uses TRBV2 and TRBJ2-2; TRBD2 matches 9 bases. The CDR3 has 15 amino acids. Per the germline V gene, CDR1 is SNHLY and CDR2 is FYNNEI. The CDR3: CATTGTSRNTGELFF. The CDR3 DNA is TGTGCAACCACCGGGACTAGCCGGAACACCGGGGAGCTGTTTTTT.

J is TRBJ1-2 and V is TRBV7-2; 7 nucleotides line up with TRBD1. The CDR3 is 19 amino acids. The V gene end was trimmed by 0 bases and the J gene end by 2 bases; junction bases not matched to a gene: 15. The germline V gene has CDR1 SGHTA and CDR2 FQGNSA. This chain's CDR3 is CASSLAQGMGQIKNYGYTF. CDR3 nucleotides: TGTGCCAGCAGCTTAGCCCAGGGGATGGGACAGATAAAAAACTATGGCTACACCTTC.

The genes are TRBV29-1 and TRBJ2-7, with D perhaps TRBD1 (5 bases). Germline assignment: CDR1 SQVTM and CDR2 ANQGSEA. The V end lost 3 bases, the J end lost 2 bases, and 11 bases lay between the germline ends. The CDR3 consists of 13 residues. CDR3 nucleotides: TGCAGCGTTGAGGCAGGGCTAGCCTACGAGCAGTACTTC. Translating it yields CSVEAGLAYEQYF.